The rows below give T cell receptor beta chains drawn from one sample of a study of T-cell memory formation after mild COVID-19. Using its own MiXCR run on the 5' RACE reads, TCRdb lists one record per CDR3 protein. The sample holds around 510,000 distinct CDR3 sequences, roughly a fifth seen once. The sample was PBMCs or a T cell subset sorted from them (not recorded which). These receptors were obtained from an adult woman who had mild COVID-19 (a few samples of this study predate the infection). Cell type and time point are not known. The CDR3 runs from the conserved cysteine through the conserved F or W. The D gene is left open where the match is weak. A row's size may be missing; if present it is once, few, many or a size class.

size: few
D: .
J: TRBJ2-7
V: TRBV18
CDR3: CASSTPNLYEQYF
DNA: TGTGCCAGCTCAACCCCGAACCTCTACGAGCAGTACTTC

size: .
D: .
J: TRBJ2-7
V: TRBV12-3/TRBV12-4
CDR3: CASSPSRVTYEQYF
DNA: TGTGCCAGCAGTCCCTCACGGGTCACCTACGAGCAGTACTTC

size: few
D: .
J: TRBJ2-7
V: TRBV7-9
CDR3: CASSLKASSYEQYF
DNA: TGTGCCAGCAGCCTAAAGGCTAGCTCCTACGAGCAGTACTTC

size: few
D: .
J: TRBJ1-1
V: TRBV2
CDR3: CASKLGNTEAFF
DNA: TGTGCCAGCAAGTTGGGGAACACTGAAGCTTTCTTT

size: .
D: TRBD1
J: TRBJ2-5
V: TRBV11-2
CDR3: CASSLRGQGARETQYF
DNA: TGTGCCAGCAGCCTACGGGGACAGGGGGCGCGAGAGACCCAGTACTTC

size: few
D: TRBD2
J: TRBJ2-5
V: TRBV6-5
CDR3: CASNGAGTSEQETQYF
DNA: TGTGCCAGCAACGGGGCCGGGACTAGCGAGCAAGAGACCCAGTACTTC

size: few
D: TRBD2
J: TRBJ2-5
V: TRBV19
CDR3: CASAGTSGLGETQYF
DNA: TGTGCCAGCGCCGGGACTAGCGGCCTCGGAGAGACCCAGTACTTC

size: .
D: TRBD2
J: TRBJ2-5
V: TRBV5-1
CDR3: CASSLALAGGPSISGETQYF
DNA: TGCGCCAGCAGCTTGGCCCTAGCGGGAGGGCCGTCGATATCGGGAGAGACCCAGTACTTC

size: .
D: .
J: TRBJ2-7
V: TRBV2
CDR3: CASSEFPAGAHYEQYF
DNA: TGTGCCAGCAGTGAATTTCCGGCAGGGGCCCACTACGAGCAGTACTTC

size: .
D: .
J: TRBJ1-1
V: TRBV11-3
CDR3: CASSFTVGTEAFF
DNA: TGTGCCAGCAGCTTCACAGTGGGCACTGAAGCTTTCTTT

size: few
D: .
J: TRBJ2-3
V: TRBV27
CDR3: CASSTGPWDTQYF
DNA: TGTGCCAGCAGTACCGGGCCCTGGGATACGCAGTATTTT

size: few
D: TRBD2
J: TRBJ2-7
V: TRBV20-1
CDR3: CSARGGGYEQYF
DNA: TGCAGTGCTAGAGGCGGGGGCTACGAGCAGTACTTC

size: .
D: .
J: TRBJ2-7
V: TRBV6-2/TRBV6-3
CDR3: CASSYKGYEQYF
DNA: TGTGCCAGCAGTTATAAGGGCTACGAGCAGTACTTC

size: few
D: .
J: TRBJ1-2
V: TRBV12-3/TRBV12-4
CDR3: CASSFGQGANYGYTF
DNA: TGTGCCAGCAGTTTCGGGCAGGGAGCTAACTATGGCTACACCTTC

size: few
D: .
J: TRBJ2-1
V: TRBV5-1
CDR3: CASSLDRFSGEQFF
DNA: TGCGCCAGCAGCTTGGACAGGTTCAGCGGTGAGCAGTTCTTC

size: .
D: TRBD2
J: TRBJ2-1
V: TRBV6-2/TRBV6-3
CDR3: CASSLLGFKQSGRIDNEQFF
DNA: TGTGCCAGCAGTCTCCTGGGGTTCAAGCAGAGCGGGAGAATTGACAATGAGCAGTTCTTC

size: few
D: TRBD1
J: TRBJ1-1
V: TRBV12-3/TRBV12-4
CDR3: CASSLGDRAYTEAFF
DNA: TGTGCCAGCAGTTTAGGGGACAGGGCGTACACTGAAGCTTTCTTT

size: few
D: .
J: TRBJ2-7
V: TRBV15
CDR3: CATSSWGGAPYEQYF
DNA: TGTGCCACCAGCAGTTGGGGGGGGGCGCCCTACGAGCAGTACTTC

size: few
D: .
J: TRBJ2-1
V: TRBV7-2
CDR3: CASRGGGRGHNEQFF
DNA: TGTGCCAGCAGGGGAGGCGGTCGGGGGCACAATGAGCAGTTCTTC

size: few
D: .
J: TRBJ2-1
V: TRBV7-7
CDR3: CASSLSVNNEQFF
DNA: TGTGCCAGCAGCTTATCAGTTAACAATGAGCAGTTCTTC

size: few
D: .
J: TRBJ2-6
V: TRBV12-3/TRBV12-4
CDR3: CASSWSSGANVLTF
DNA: TGTGCCAGCAGTTGGAGCTCTGGGGCCAACGTCCTGACTTTC

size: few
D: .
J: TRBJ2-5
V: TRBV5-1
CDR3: CASSLSGAIQETQYF
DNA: TGCGCCAGCAGCTTGTCGGGGGCGATACAAGAGACCCAGTACTTC

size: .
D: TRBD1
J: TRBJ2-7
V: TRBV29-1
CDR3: CSVAPDRGFSEQYF
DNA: TGCAGCGTTGCACCTGACAGGGGGTTTTCCGAGCAGTACTTC

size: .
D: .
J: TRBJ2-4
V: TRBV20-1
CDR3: CSARGGRLAKNIQYF
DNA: TGCAGTGCTAGAGGAGGGCGACTAGCCAAAAACATTCAGTACTTC

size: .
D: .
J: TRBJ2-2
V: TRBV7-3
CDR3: CASSINGGPRTGELFF
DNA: TGTGCCAGCAGCATCAATGGAGGGCCCCGTACCGGGGAGCTGTTTTTT

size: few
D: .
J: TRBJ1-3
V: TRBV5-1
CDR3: CASSGDRRGNTIYF
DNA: TGCGCCAGCAGCGGAGACAGGCGTGGAAACACCATATATTTT

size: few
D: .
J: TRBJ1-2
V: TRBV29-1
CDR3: CSALKVDYGYTF
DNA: TGCAGCGCCTTGAAAGTTGACTATGGCTACACCTTC

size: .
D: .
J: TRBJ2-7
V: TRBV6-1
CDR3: CASSGLLREAYEQYF
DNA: TGTGCCAGCAGTGGTCTTCTGAGGGAGGCTTACGAGCAGTACTTC

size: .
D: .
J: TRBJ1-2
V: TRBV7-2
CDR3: CASSLESKLGYTF
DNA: TGTGCCAGCAGCTTAGAATCTAAATTGGGCTACACCTTC

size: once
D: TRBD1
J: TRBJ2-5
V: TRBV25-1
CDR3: CASSDRGTGQETQYF
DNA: TGTGCCAGCAGTGATCGCGGGACAGGGCAAGAGACCCAGTACTTC

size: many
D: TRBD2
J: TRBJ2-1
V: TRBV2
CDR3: CASSEAVYGRKKNEQFF
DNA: TGTGCCAGCAGTGAAGCGGTCTACGGGAGGAAGAAAAATGAGCAGTTCTTC

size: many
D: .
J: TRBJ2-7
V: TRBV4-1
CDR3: CASSQDARRPYEQYF
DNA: TGCGCCAGCAGCCAAGATGCGCGACGGCCCTACGAGCAGTACTTC

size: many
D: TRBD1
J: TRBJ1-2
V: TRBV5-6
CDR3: CASSSDRGHRGYTF
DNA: TGTGCCAGCAGCTCCGACAGGGGGCATCGTGGCTACACCTTC

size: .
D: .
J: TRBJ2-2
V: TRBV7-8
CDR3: CASSPAGIRHTGELFF
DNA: TGTGCCAGCAGCCCGGCGGGAATACGTCACACCGGGGAGCTGTTTTTT

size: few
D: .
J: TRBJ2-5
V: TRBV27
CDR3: CASSPRTAFHYQETQYF
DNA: TGTGCCAGCAGTCCCCGGACAGCTTTTCACTACCAAGAGACCCAGTACTTC

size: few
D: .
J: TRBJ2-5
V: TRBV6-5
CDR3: CASTSYGTQYF
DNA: TGTGCCAGCACCTCCTACGGGACCCAGTACTTC

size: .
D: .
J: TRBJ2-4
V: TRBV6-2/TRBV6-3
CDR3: CASTGTQPGNIQYF
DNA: TGTGCCAGCACGGGGACCCAACCAGGGAACATTCAGTACTTC

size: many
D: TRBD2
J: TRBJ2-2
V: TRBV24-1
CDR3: CATSDLRGLAGGLRNTGELFF
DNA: TGTGCCACCAGTGATTTGCGGGGGCTAGCGGGAGGATTACGGAACACCGGGGAGCTGTTTTTT

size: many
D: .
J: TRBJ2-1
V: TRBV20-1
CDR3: CSATPPLGVYNEQFF
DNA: TGCAGTGCTACCCCACCCCTCGGGGTCTACAATGAGCAGTTCTTC

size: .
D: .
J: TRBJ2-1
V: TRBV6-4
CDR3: CASSDSRGGYNEQFF
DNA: TGTGCCAGCAGTGACTCGCGTGGCGGGTACAATGAGCAGTTCTTC

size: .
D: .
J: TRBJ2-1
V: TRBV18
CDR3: CASSPPRRWQENNEQFF
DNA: TGTGCCAGCTCACCCCCTCGTCGTTGGCAGGAAAACAATGAGCAGTTCTTC

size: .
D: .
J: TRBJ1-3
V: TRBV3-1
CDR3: CASSQGAGNTIYF
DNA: TGTGCCAGCAGCCAGGGGGCTGGAAACACCATATATTTT

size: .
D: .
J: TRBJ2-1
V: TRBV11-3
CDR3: CASSDHLAATYNEQFF
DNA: TGTGCCAGCAGCGACCACCTGGCGGCCACCTACAATGAGCAGTTCTTC

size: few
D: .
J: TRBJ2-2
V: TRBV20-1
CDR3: CSASDRRSGTGELFF
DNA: TGCAGTGCTAGTGACCGTCGGTCGGGCACCGGGGAGCTGTTTTTT

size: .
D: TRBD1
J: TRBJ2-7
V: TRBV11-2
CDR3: CASSRRQGGEQYF
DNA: TGTGCCAGCAGCCGACGACAGGGGGGCGAGCAGTACTTC

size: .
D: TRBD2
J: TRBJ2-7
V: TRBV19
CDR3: CASSIEAGDDEQYF
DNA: TGTGCCAGTAGTATAGAAGCGGGGGATGACGAGCAGTACTTC

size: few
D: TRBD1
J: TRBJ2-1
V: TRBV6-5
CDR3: CASSWGQGYEQFF
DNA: TGTGCCAGCAGTTGGGGACAGGGTTATGAGCAGTTCTTC

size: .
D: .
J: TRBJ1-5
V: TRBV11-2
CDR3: CASSPGRDSNQPQHF
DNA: TGTGCCAGCAGCCCCGGCCGGGATAGCAATCAGCCCCAGCATTTT

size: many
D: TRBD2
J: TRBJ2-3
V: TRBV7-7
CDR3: CASSPGLAGVGDTQYF
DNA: TGTGCTAGCAGCCCAGGACTAGCGGGAGTTGGAGATACGCAGTATTTT

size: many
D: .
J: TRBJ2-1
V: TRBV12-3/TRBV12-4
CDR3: CASSFNEQFF
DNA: TGTGCCAGCAGCTTCAATGAGCAGTTCTTC

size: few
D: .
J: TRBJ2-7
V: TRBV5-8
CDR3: CASSLGARDNF
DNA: TGTGCCAGCAGCTTGGGAGCCCGAGATAACTTC

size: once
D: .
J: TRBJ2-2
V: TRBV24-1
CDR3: CATSEEGTGELFF
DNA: TGTGCCACCAGTGAGGAGGGCACCGGGGAGCTGTTTTTT